The 18 T cell receptor beta chains reported below all come from one sample, sequenced in a study of blood T cells in healthy people across ages. Together with a sample-barcoded 5' primer, a J-beta primer mix was included in a second PCR lasting about 7 to 12 cycles. TCRdb analysed the 5' RACE reads with MiXCR anew, one entry per CDR3 protein. The sample has around 620,000 distinct CDR3 sequences; 27% are singletons. Source material: blood. The origin of the receptors is a woman in her 70s in good health.

This chain connects TRBV7-3 to TRBJ2-5; weak D call: TRBD2 (6 bases). The closer fit of TRBJ2-1 to the DNA end suggests the J call may be wrong. There are 14 residues in the CDR3. Germline-derived CDR1 and CDR2 are SGHTA and FQGTGA. CDR3 coding DNA: TGTGCCAGCAGTTCGAGACTAGTCGACAATGAGCAGTTCTTC. This codes for CASSSRLVDNEQFF.

J is TRBJ2-5 and V is TRBV3-1; possible D gene TRBD2, 6 bases. The DNA end is more similar to TRBJ2-7, so the J call may be wrong. The CDR3 contains 13 residues. Germline values: CDR1 LGHDT, CDR2 YNNKEL (reference sequence). CDR3 DNA: TGTGCCAGCAGCTCCTCAGGCGGGGTCGAGCAGTACTTC. This sequence encodes CASSSSGGVEQYF.

As for this clonotype: An end of the junction differs from the germline gene, which may be a read error. The CDR3 nucleotides are TGTGCCGGCAGCCAAGATCGTGACTTCGAAGAGACCCAGTACTTC. This codes for CAGSQDRDFEETQYF. V usage is TRBV4-2 and J usage is TRBJ2-5; unclear D gene. The CDR3 spans 15 residues. CDR1 LGHNA and CDR2 YNFKEQ come from the germline V gene.

The CDR3 sequence: CASSYQGSEAQYF. CDR3 DNA sequence: TGTGCCAGCAGTTACCAAGGGTCGGAGGCCCAGTACTTC. The genes are TRBV6-2 or TRBV6-3 and TRBJ2-5; weak D call: TRBD2 (5 bases). V lost 2 bases and J 9 bases, leaving 13 bases between the germline ends. This CDR3 is built from 13 residues. Germline V gene lookup returns CDR1 MNHEY and CDR2 SVGEGT.

The chain has TRBV6-2 or TRBV6-3 and TRBJ2-5; TRBD2 aligns across 7 bases. V shed 7 bases and J 7 bases; nucleotides not matched to a gene: 9. The length of the CDR3 is 13 residues. Germline loops: CDR1 MNHEY, CDR2 SVGEGT. CDR3 amino acids: CASTHSGVGTQYF. CDR3 sequence (DNA): TGTGCCAGCACCCACAGCGGGGTAGGGACCCAGTACTTC.

The chain is built from TRBV5-1 and TRBJ2-4; 9 bases agree with TRBD2. The V gene end was trimmed by 3 bases and the J gene end by 8 bases; junction bases not matched to a gene: 9. Germline V gives CDR1 SGHRS, CDR2 YFSETQ. CDR3 size: 15 residues. CDR3 DNA sequence: TGCGCCAGCAGCTGGATGGGCGGGGGGGCTGACATTCAGTACTTC. Amino acids: CASSWMGGGADIQYF.

This chain connects TRBV5-1 to TRBJ2-3; 7 bases line up with TRBD1. Germline V gene lookup returns CDR1 SGHRS and CDR2 YFSETQ. The CDR3 sequence is 16 residues long. Trimming removed 6 bases from V and 0 bases from J; junction bases left unmatched: 10. The CDR3 loop reads CASIRSGTASTDTQYF. The CDR3 DNA reads TGCGCCAGCATTAGATCCGGGACAGCGAGCACAGATACGCAGTATTTT.

This clonotype was observed a handful of times. This sequence joins TRBV20-1 and TRBJ1-2; maybe TRBD1 (5 bases). This CDR3 region has 12 residues. Germline loops: CDR1 DFQATT, CDR2 SNEGSKA (reference sequence). The CDR3 bases are TGCAGCGCCCGTAGGGGTGGGTATGGCTACACCTTC. This gives the protein CSARRGGYGYTF.

The chain uses TRBV7-2 and TRBJ1-6; 10 bases agree with TRBD1. The germline V gene encodes CDR1 SGHTA and CDR2 FQGNSA. This CDR3 is 19 amino acids long. J gave up 6 bases and V 3 bases, and 14 bases lay outside the gene matches. The CDR3 sequence is CASSFWVGPGTGVNSPLHF. The CDR3 coding sequence is TGTGCCAGCAGCTTCTGGGTTGGACCCGGGACAGGGGTTAATTCACCCCTCCACTTT.

This clonotype has only a few counts. This chain connects TRBV6-1 to TRBJ2-7; the D call may be TRBD1 or TRBD2 (6 bases each). The CDR3 sequence is 14 residues long. Looked up from germline, CDR1 is MNHNS and CDR2 is SASEGT. V was shortened by 2 bases and J by 6 bases, with 14 bases between the two germline ends. CDR3: CASSERGRGREQYF. CDR3 nucleotide sequence: TGTGCCAGCAGTGAAAGGGGACGGGGGCGCGAGCAGTACTTC.

This sequence joins TRBV20-1 and TRBJ2-7, with a tentative D call TRBD2 (5 bases). CDR1 is DFQATT, CDR2 SNEGSKA, per germline (reference sequence). The V gene lost 1 base and the J gene lost 4 bases, with 11 bases spanning the gap. This CDR3 is 13 amino acids long. CDR3: CSARAGSEYEQYF. The CDR3 coding sequence is TGCAGTGCTAGAGCGGGGAGCGAGTACGAGCAGTACTTC.

This clonotype was found a few times. The V call is TRBV12-3 or TRBV12-4, the J call TRBJ2-2, with D possibly called TRBD1 or TRBD2 (6 bases each). This CDR3 region has 15 residues. The ends were cut back, 4 bases at V and 3 bases at J, with 12 bases in the middle. CDR3 nucleotides: TGTGCCAGCAGTTCTCCGGGGGCTTACACCGGGGAGCTGTTTTTT. Amino acid sequence: CASSSPGAYTGELFF.

The chain recombines TRBV10-3 with TRBJ2-3; 8 nucleotides align to TRBD2. Germline-derived CDR1 and CDR2 are ENHRY and SYGVKD. J gave up 2 bases and V 5 bases, and 3 bases lay outside the gene matches. This CDR3 comprises 14 residues. CDR3 sequence reads: CAISSAGVTDTQYF. For the CDR3, the DNA is TGTGCCATCAGTTCAGCGGGGGTCACAGATACGCAGTATTTT.

In this sample, this clonotype turned up a few times. The genes are TRBV5-1 and TRBJ1-4; the D is unclear. The germline V and J ends were trimmed by 3 bases and 12 bases, with 15 bases remaining between them. The length of the CDR3 is 13 residues. The V gene's germline CDR1 is SGHRS and CDR2 YFSETQ. The CDR3 DNA reads as TGCGCCAGCAGCTCATACGCAAGGGAGGAACTGTTTTTT. This gives the protein CASSSYAREELFF.

V usage is TRBV7-2 and J usage is TRBJ1-2; D unresolved. The CDR3 covers 13 residues. The ends were cut back, 3 bases at V and 0 bases at J, with 5 bases in the middle. Germline CDR1 is SGHTA and CDR2 is FQGNSA. The CDR3 region has the DNA TGTGCCAGCAGCTTTTCGTCTAACTATGGCTACACCTTC. Translating it yields CASSFSSNYGYTF.

This clonotype was found a few times. This chain uses TRBV5-4 with TRBJ2-7; 7 nucleotides agree with TRBD2. CDR3 length: 16 residues. From germline, CDR1 is SGHNT and CDR2 YYREEE (reference sequence). V trimming: 0 bases; J trimming: 2 bases; junction bases outside the gene matches: 8. Here the CDR3 reads CASSLGEPRGAYEQYF. DNA of the CDR3: TGTGCCAGCAGCTTGGGAGAACCACGGGGGGCCTACGAGCAGTACTTC. Drawing the rest from reference TRBV5-4 and TRBJ2-7, the complete variable domain is ETGVTQSPTHLIKTRGQQVTLRCSSQSGHNTVSWYQQALGQGPQFIFQYYREEENGRGNFPPRFSGLQFPNYSSELNVNALELDDSALYLCASSLGEPRGAYEQYFGPGTRLTVT.

This clonotype was seen a few times. The chain couples TRBV29-1 to TRBJ2-5, with D unclear. Germline loops: CDR1 SQVTM, CDR2 ANQGSEA. Trimming stripped 2 bases from V and 2 bases from J, with 9 bases between. The CDR3 loop spans 13 amino acids. The CDR3 region is CSVERGLQETQYF. CDR3 nucleotide sequence: TGCAGCGTTGAACGCGGTCTGCAAGAGACCCAGTACTTC.

The V and J genes are TRBV20-1 and TRBJ2-4; D call uncertain. Germline CDR1 reads DFQATT; CDR2 reads SNEGSKA (reference sequence). The CDR3 consists of 14 residues. V was trimmed by 5 bases and J by 3 bases, leaving 14 bases between them. The CDR3 DNA is TGCAGTGCTTTAGAGGAGCTTTTCAAAAACATTCAGTACTTC. It specifies CSALEELFKNIQYF.